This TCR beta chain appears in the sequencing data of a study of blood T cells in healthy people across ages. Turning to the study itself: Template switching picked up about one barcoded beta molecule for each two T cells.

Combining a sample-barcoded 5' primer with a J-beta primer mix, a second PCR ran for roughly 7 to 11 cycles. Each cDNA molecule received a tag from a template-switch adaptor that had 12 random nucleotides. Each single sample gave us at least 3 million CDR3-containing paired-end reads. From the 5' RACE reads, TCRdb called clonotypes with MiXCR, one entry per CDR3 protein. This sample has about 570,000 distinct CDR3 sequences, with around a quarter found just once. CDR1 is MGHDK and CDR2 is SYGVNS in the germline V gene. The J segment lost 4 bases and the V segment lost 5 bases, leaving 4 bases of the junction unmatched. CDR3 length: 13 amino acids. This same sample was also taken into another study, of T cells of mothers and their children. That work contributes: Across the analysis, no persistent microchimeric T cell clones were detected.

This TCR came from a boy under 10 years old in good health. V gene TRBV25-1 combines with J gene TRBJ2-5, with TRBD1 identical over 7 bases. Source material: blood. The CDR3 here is CASSWRTGETQYF. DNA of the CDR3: TGTGCCAGCAGTTGGCGGACAGGAGAGACCCAGTACTTC.